This T cell receptor (beta chain) was recovered during a study of blood T cell repertoires in COVID-19. Study details: COVID-19 samples from acute and convalescent phases originated in the United States, Italy and Spain. From T cells, B-cell-depleted T cells, or PBMCs came the material, which was cDNA or gDNA.

The junction had 8 bases not matched to a gene; V was cut back by 5 bases and J by 1 base. The germline CDR1 and CDR2 sequences are SGHTA and FQGTGA. There are 15 residues in the CDR3. Source study methods: Amplification of reference gene primers provided the estimated nucleated cell counts. Profiling relied on immunoSEQ multiplex PCR, and the TCRdb table lists in-frame clones only, not all of them. The V and J calls and the clone size are those of that table, but D and trimming were determined from the DNA. The repertoire has more than 75,000 clones, almost 90% of them found once; the top ten carry roughly 8.1%.

Sequences were obtained from peripheral blood. The TCR originated in a woman in her 70s with acute or convalescent COVID-19. The rearrangement links TRBV7-3 to TRBJ2-7; 7 positions agree with TRBD2. As DNA, the CDR3 is TGTGCCAGCAGCCTAGGACTAGGAGCGTCCTACGAGCAGTACTTC. This translates into CASSLGLGASYEQYF.